The entry that follows covers one T cell receptor beta chain sequence. Its cognate antigen is unknown. Every patient underwent thyroid surgery untreated. The data derive from a study of metastatic and nonmetastatic thyroid tumors. Study summary: Both malignant and benign thyroid patients supplied peripheral blood and tumor or nodule tissue samples, across which the repertoires of these patients were then compared.

How the authors handled the data: Using the CDR3 differences seen across clinicopathological groups, the authors built a distant-metastasis classifier for papillary thyroid cancer, which was meant to discriminate distant-metastatic patients. TCRdb re-analyzed the PCR reads using MiXCR. V and J calls and clone size were set by TCRdb, not the authors. This table has 36,000 or so clones, 33% appearing once. Germline V gene data show CDR1 as MNHEY and CDR2 as SMNVEV (reference sequence). The V and J ends lost 5 bases and 0 bases, in that order; junction bases with no gene match: 6. The CDR3 has 15 amino acids. Whole-study findings and limits: As reported, TCR beta diversity in blood and tumor was significantly higher in malignant thyroid tumors than in benign nodules.

The clonotype originates from a female donor with papillary thyroid cancer or a benign thyroid nodule (not recorded which). Some clones in this sample may be carry-over from other donors' samples. The chain links TRBV27 to TRBJ2-7, with 8 bases lining up with TRBD2. Sequenced input: tumor tissue. As DNA, the CDR3 is TGTGCCAGCAGTCTACTAGCGGCGACCTCCTACGAGCAGTACTTC. Translation: CASSLLAATSYEQYF.